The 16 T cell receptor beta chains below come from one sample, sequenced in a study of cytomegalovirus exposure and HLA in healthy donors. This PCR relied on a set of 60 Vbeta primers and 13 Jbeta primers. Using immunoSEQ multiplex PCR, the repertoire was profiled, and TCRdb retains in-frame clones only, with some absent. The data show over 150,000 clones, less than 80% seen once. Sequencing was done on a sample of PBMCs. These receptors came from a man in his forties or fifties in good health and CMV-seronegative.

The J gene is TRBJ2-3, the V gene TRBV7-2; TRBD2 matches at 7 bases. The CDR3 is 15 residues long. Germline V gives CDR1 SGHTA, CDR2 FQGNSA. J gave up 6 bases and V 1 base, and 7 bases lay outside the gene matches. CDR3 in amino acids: CASSLEGGSGDTQYF. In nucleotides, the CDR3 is TGTGCCAGCAGCTTAGAGGGTGGTAGCGGGGATACGCAGTATTTT.

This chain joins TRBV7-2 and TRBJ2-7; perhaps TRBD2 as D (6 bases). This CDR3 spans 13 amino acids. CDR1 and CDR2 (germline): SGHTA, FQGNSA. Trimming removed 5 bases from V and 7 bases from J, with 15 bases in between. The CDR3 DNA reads TGTGCCAGCAGCAGGGAAGCGGGTAGGGAGCAGTACTTC. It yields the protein CASSREAGREQYF.

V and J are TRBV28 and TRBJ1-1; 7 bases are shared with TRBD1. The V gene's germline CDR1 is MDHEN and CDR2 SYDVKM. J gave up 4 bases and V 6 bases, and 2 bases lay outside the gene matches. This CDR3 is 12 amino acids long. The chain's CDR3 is CASRTGFTEAFF. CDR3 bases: TGTGCCAGCAGGACAGGGTTCACTGAAGCTTTCTTT.

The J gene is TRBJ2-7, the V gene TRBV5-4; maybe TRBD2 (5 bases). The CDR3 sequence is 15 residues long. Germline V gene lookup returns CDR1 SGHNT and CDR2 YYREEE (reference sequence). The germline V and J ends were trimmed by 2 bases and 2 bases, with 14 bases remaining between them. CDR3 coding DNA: TGTGCCAGCAGCTTTGGAGGCAGGACCACCTACGAGCAGTACTTC. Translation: CASSFGGRTTYEQYF.

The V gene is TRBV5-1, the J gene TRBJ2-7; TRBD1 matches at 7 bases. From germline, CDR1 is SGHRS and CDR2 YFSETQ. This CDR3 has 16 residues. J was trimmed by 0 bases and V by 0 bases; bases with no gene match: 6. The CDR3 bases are TGCGCCAGCAGCTTGGACAGGGGTCGCACCTCCTACGAGCAGTACTTC. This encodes CASSLDRGRTSYEQYF. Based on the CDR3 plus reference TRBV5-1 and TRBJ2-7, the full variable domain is KAGVTQTPRYLIKTRGQQVTLSCSPISGHRSVSWYQQTPGQGLQFLFEYFSETQRNKGNFPGRFSGRQFSNSRSEMNVSTLELGDSALYLCASSLDRGRTSYEQYFGPGTRLTVT.

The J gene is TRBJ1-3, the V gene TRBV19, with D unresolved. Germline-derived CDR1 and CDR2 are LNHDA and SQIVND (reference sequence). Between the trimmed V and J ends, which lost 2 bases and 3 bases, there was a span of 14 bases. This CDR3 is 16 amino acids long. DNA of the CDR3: TGTGCCAGTAGTATATTGGCAGGAGGAAGTGGAAACACCATATATTTT. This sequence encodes CASSILAGGSGNTIYF. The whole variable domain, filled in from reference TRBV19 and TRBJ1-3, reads DGGITQSPKYLFRKEGQNVTLSCEQNLNHDAMYWYRQDPGQGLRLIYYSQIVNDFQKGDIAEGYSVSREKKESFPLTVTSAQKNPTAFYLCASSILAGGSGNTIYFGEGSWLTVV.

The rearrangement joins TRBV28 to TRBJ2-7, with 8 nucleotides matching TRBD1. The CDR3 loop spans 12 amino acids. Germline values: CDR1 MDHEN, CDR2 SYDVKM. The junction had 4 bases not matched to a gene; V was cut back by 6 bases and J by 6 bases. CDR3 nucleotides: TGTGCCAGCAGAACCACAGGGGGCGAGCAGTACTTC. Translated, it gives CASRTTGGEQYF.

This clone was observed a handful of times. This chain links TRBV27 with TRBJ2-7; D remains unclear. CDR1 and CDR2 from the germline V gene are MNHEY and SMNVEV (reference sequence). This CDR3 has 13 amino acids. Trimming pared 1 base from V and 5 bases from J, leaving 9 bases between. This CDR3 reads CASSLWQSHEQYF. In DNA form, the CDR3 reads TGTGCCAGCAGTTTATGGCAGTCCCACGAGCAGTACTTC.

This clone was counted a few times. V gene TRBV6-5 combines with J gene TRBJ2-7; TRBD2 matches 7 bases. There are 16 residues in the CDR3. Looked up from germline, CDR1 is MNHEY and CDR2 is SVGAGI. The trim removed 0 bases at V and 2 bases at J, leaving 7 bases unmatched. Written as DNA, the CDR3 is TGTGCCAGCAGTTACTCCCGCGGGAGAGCCGCCTACGAGCAGTACTTC. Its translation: CASSYSRGRAAYEQYF.

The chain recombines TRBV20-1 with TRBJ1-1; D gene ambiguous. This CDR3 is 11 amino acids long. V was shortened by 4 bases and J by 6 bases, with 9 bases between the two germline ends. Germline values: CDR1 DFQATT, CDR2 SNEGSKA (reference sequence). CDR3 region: CSAILGAEAFF. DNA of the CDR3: TGCAGTGCTATCTTGGGCGCTGAAGCTTTCTTT.

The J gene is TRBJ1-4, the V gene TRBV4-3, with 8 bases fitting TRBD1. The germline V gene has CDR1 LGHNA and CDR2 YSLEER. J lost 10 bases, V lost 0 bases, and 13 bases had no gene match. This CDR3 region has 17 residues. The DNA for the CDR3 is TGCGCCAGCAGCCAAGAAAAACCCGGACAGGGCCGAGGAAAACTGTTTTTT. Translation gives CASSQEKPGQGRGKLFF.

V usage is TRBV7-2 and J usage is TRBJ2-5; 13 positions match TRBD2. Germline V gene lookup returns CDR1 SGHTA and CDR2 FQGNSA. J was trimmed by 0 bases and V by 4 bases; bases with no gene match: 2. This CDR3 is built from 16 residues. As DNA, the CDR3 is TGTGCCAGCAGCTGGACTAGCGGGGGCAACCAAGAGACCCAGTACTTC. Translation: CASSWTSGGNQETQYF.

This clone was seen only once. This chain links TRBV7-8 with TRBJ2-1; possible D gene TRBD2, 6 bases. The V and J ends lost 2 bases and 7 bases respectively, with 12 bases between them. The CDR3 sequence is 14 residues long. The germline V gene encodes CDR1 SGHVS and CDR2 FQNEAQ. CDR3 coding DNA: TGTGCCAGCAGCTTATTGGGCGGGATAAATGAGCAGTTCTTC. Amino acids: CASSLLGGINEQFF.

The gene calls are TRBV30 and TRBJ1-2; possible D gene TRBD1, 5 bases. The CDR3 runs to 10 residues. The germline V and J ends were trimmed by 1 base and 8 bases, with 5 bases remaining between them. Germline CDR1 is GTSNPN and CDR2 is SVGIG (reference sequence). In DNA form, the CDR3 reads TGTGCCTGGAGTGAGGGGGGCTACACCTTC. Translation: CAWSEGGYTF.

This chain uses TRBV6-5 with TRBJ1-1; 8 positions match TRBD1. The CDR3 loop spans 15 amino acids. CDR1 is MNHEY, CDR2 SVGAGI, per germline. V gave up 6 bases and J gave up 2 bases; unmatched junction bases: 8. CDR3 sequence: CASSEDRVPNTEAFF. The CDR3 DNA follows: TGTGCCAGCAGCGAGGACAGGGTTCCCAACACTGAAGCTTTCTTT.

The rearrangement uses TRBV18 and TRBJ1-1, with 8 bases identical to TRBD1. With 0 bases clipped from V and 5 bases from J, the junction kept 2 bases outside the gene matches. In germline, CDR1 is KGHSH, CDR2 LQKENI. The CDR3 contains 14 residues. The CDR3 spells CASSPPTGGTEAFF. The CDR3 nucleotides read TGTGCCAGCTCACCACCTACAGGGGGAACTGAAGCTTTCTTT.